A selection of T cell receptor beta chains follows, all from one sample in a study of T cell responses to AZD1222 COVID-19 vaccine. Using immunoSEQ multiplex PCR, the repertoire was profiled, and TCRdb retains in-frame clones only, with some absent. The sample contains about 85,000 clones, roughly 87% of which appear only once. Sequences were derived from peripheral blood, sampled on day 0 of AZD1222 vaccination. The receptor source for this set is an adult in good health. CDR3s include the opening cysteine and the closing phenylalanine or tryptophan. Each record gives: V gene, D gene, clone size, J gene, CDR3 protein, CDR3 DNA. The D gene is left open where the match is weak. Clone size is given for some rows only: seen once, a few or many times, or a class if the clone is expanded.

v_call: TRBV6-5; d_call: -; clone_size: -; j_call: TRBJ2-7; cdr3_aa: CASSYSTAVSSYEQYF; cdr3_nt: TGTGCCAGCAGTTACTCAACAGCGGTTAGCTCCTACGAGCAGTACTTC
v_call: TRBV19; d_call: -; clone_size: -; j_call: TRBJ1-5; cdr3_aa: CASSMRQQNQPQHF; cdr3_nt: TGTGCCAGTAGTATGCGTCAGCAGAATCAGCCCCAGCATTTT
v_call: TRBV30; d_call: -; clone_size: -; j_call: TRBJ1-1; cdr3_aa: CAWKWGSGNTEAFF; cdr3_nt: TGTGCCTGGAAGTGGGGATCAGGTAACACTGAAGCTTTCTTT
v_call: TRBV3-1/TRBV3-2; d_call: -; clone_size: -; j_call: TRBJ1-1; cdr3_aa: CASSLKGLSGEAFF; cdr3_nt: TGTGCCAGCAGCCTCAAAGGGTTGAGTGGTGAAGCTTTCTTT
v_call: TRBV19; d_call: -; clone_size: few; j_call: TRBJ1-1; cdr3_aa: CASSIGTEAFF; cdr3_nt: TGTGCCAGTAGTATAGGCACTGAAGCTTTCTTT
v_call: TRBV20-1; d_call: -; clone_size: -; j_call: TRBJ2-1; cdr3_aa: CSATGGGEQFF; cdr3_nt: TGCAGTGCTACTGGGGGCGGGGAGCAGTTCTTC
v_call: TRBV30; d_call: TRBD2; clone_size: once; j_call: TRBJ2-1; cdr3_aa: CAWSVFTSGMWEGRDEQFF; cdr3_nt: TGTGCCTGGAGTGTATTTACCAGCGGTATGTGGGAGGGCCGCGATGAGCAGTTCTTC
v_call: TRBV6-5; d_call: -; clone_size: -; j_call: TRBJ1-2; cdr3_aa: CASSYSNGYGYTF; cdr3_nt: TGTGCCAGCAGTTACTCAAACGGCTATGGCTACACCTTC
v_call: TRBV7-8; d_call: TRBD1; clone_size: once; j_call: TRBJ1-5; cdr3_aa: CASSLTGGNQPQHF; cdr3_nt: TGTGCCAGCAGTTTAACAGGGGGCAATCAGCCCCAGCATTTT
v_call: TRBV4-2; d_call: -; clone_size: -; j_call: TRBJ2-7; cdr3_aa: CASSQDLSGQNYEQYF; cdr3_nt: TGTGCCAGCAGCCAAGATCTCTCTGGACAGAACTACGAGCAGTACTTC